Below are 21 T cell receptor beta chains sequenced from a single sample in a study of cytomegalovirus exposure and HLA in healthy donors. 13 Jbeta primers and 60 Vbeta primers were used for the PCR. Sequenced by immunoSEQ multiplex PCR; TCRdb stores in-frame clones only, minus some. The sample has about 120,000 clones, roughly 65% seen once. The sample comprised PBMCs. These receptor sequences come from a man in his forties in good health and CMV-seropositive.

The chain is built from TRBV6-6 and TRBJ1-5, with a weak D call TRBD1 (5 bases). Between the trimmed V and J ends, which lost 7 bases and 1 base, there was a span of 11 bases. CDR3 size: 14 residues. Germline CDR1 reads MNHNY; CDR2 reads SVGAGI (reference sequence). The CDR3 spells CASNQRGSNQPQHF. The DNA of the CDR3 is TGTGCCAGCAACCAAAGGGGCAGCAATCAGCCCCAGCATTTT.

The table lists this clone with a count of one. The V and J genes are TRBV3-2 and TRBJ1-1; TRBD1 was called by the table and not checked on the DNA. TRBV3-2 is a recognized pseudogene. The CDR3 loop spans 9 amino acids. This CDR3 reads CASSRRDSF. CDR3 DNA: TGTGCCAGCAGCCGCCGGGACAGCTTT.

This clone came up a few times. CDR3 nucleotide sequence: TGTGCCATCAGACCAGGGGGCGCGGGGGACACTGAAGCTTTCTTT. Protein sequence: CAIRPGGAGDTEAFF. V usage is TRBV10-3 and J usage is TRBJ1-1; the match to TRBD1 covers 8 bases. Germline V lookup: CDR1 ENHRY, CDR2 SYGVKD. V trimming: 6 bases; J trimming: 3 bases; junction bases outside the gene matches: 9. The CDR3 runs to 15 residues.

The chain is built from TRBV2 and TRBJ1-1, with a tentative D call TRBD1 (5 bases). CDR1 and CDR2 from the germline V gene are SNHLY and FYNNEI. With 6 bases removed from V and 3 bases from J, the gap between germline ends came to 11 bases. The CDR3 has 13 residues. DNA for the CDR3: TGTGCCAGCAGGGGGCGGTGGGACACTGAAGCTTTCTTT. Protein product: CASRGRWDTEAFF.

This chain links TRBV6-1 with TRBJ1-2, with D hard to call. With 7 bases removed from V and 7 bases from J, the gap between germline ends came to 13 bases. The CDR3 runs to 12 residues. Germline assignment: CDR1 MNHNS and CDR2 SASEGT. This chain's CDR3 is CASITPPSGYTF. The CDR3 nucleotides read TGTGCCAGCATTACACCTCCCTCTGGCTACACCTTC.

This clone appeared a few times. The chain recombines TRBV4-1 with TRBJ2-5; 9 bases agree with TRBD1. Germline V gives CDR1 MGHRA, CDR2 YSYEKL. This CDR3 comprises 16 residues. Trimming removed 5 bases from V and 4 bases from J; junction bases left unmatched: 11. The CDR3: CASSETGTGSLETQYF. For the CDR3, the DNA is TGCGCCAGCAGCGAAACCGGGACAGGGTCATTAGAGACCCAGTACTTC.

The CDR3 coding sequence is TGTGCCAGTAGTATAGCCGCATTGCGCGAGCAGTACTTC. The encoded protein is CASSIAALREQYF. This rearrangement joins TRBV19 to TRBJ2-5; no reliable D call. Near its end, the DNA agrees better with TRBJ2-7, so the J call may be wrong. Germline V CDR1 and CDR2: LNHDA, SQIVND (reference sequence). The CDR3 spans 13 residues.

V gene TRBV7-8 combines with J gene TRBJ2-1, with TRBD1 matching 9 bases. CDR3 length equals 14 residues. Losses at the gene ends were 3 bases for V and 6 bases for J; bases not matched to a gene: 3. Germline V gene sequence: CDR1 SGHVS, CDR2 FQNEAQ. The DNA for the CDR3 is TGTGCCAGCAGCTTTAGGGACAGGGTCAATGAGCAGTTCTTC. It translates to CASSFRDRVNEQFF.

This chain links TRBV28 with TRBJ1-4, with no clear D. CDR3 length: 14 residues. The V gene's germline CDR1 is MDHEN and CDR2 SYDVKM. Trimming pared 3 bases from V and 0 bases from J, leaving 5 bases between. The CDR3 protein is CASSFSATNEKLFF. The CDR3 nucleotides are TGTGCCAGCAGTTTTTCGGCAACTAATGAAAAACTGTTTTTT.

This clone was detected a few times. This chain links TRBV9 with TRBJ2-1, with 8 positions matching TRBD1. Germline CDR1 SGDLS, CDR2 YYNGEE. The CDR3 is 17 amino acids. V shed 4 bases and J 5 bases; nucleotides not matched to a gene: 14. The CDR3 nucleotides are TGTGCCAGCAGCATTGGGGCGGGGACAGGAGCTGACAATGAGCAGTTCTTC. This gives the protein CASSIGAGTGADNEQFF.

The CDR3 DNA is TGTGCCAGCAGTTTATGGGGGAGGCGCAATCAGCCCCAGCATTTT. This codes for CASSLWGRRNQPQHF. The V call is TRBV28, the J call TRBJ1-5; D is unclear. The CDR3 contains 15 residues. Per the germline V gene, CDR1 is MDHEN and CDR2 is SYDVKM. The ends were cut back, 0 bases at V and 2 bases at J, with 8 bases in the middle.

V gene TRBV7-9 combines with J gene TRBJ2-2; TRBD1 agrees at 9 bases. CDR1 SEHNR and CDR2 FQNEAQ come from the germline V gene (reference sequence). This CDR3 is 15 amino acids long. Losses at the gene ends were 4 bases for V and 2 bases for J; bases not matched to a gene: 2. The CDR3 DNA is TGTGCCAGCAGCTCGGACAGGGGAAACACCGGGGAGCTGTTTTTT. As protein: CASSSDRGNTGELFF.

This clone was counted between two and nine times. V gene TRBV27 combines with J gene TRBJ2-7, with D uncertain. Germline CDR1 reads MNHEY; CDR2 reads SMNVEV (reference sequence). Trimming removed 6 bases at V and 2 bases at J, with 8 bases between. The CDR3 is 12 amino acids. The CDR3 nucleotides read TGTGCCAGCAGGGGCAGAACCTACGAGCAGTACTTC. Its protein product is CASRGRTYEQYF.

The chain employs TRBV2 and TRBJ1-1; the D gene is possibly TRBD1 (5 bases). The germline gives CDR1 SNHLY, CDR2 FYNNEI. The CDR3 spans 13 residues. Trimming removed 7 bases from V and 5 bases from J, with 14 bases in between. The CDR3 coding sequence is TGTGCCAGCAAGTCGGAGGAGGGGACTGAAGCTTTCTTT. This encodes CASKSEEGTEAFF.

The rearrangement links TRBV5-1 to TRBJ2-7, with D possibly matching TRBD1 (6 bases). The CDR3 length is 13 residues. V shed 0 bases and J shed 4 bases, with 8 bases lying between them. Germline loops: CDR1 SGHRS, CDR2 YFSETQ. The chain's CDR3 is CASSLATGYEQYF. The CDR3, as DNA: TGCGCCAGCAGCTTGGCGACAGGATACGAGCAGTACTTC.

The V gene is TRBV15, the J gene TRBJ2-7, with TRBD1 as a possible D gene (6 bases). The CDR3 runs to 15 residues. Germline V gives CDR1 LNHNV, CDR2 YYDKDF (reference sequence). V was shortened by 3 bases and J by 2 bases, with 14 bases between the two germline ends. DNA for the CDR3: TGTGCCACCAGCAGGGGGGCTGGACTGACCTACGAGCAGTACTTC. Protein product: CATSRGAGLTYEQYF.

This clone was detected a few times. This sequence joins TRBV30 and TRBJ2-2; TRBD2 is a possible D gene (5 bases). Germline CDR1 is GTSNPN and CDR2 is SVGIG (reference sequence). V lost 4 bases to trimming and J lost 4 bases, with 7 bases between them. The CDR3 contains 12 residues. DNA of the CDR3: TGTGCCTGGAAGAGGGCCACCGGGGAGCTGTTTTTT. Amino acids: CAWKRATGELFF.

The V and J genes are TRBV2 and TRBJ1-5; 10 bases align to TRBD1. This CDR3 region has 19 residues. Trimming removed 5 bases from V and 0 bases from J; junction bases left unmatched: 13. The V gene's germline CDR1 is SNHLY and CDR2 FYNNEI. The CDR3: CASSWGGTGASYSNQPQHF. The CDR3 coding sequence is TGTGCCAGCAGTTGGGGGGGGACAGGGGCCTCATATAGCAATCAGCCCCAGCATTTT.

This clone was recorded a few times. J is TRBJ2-2 and V is TRBV11-3, with D tentatively TRBD2 (5 bases). Trimming took off 5 bases at V and 1 base at J, with 11 bases between the two ends. The CDR3 has 15 amino acids. The germline V gene has CDR1 SGHNT and CDR2 YENEEA. CDR3 sequence: CASSPRGRNTGELFF. The DNA for the CDR3 is TGTGCCAGCAGCCCTCGTGGGAGGAACACCGGGGAGCTGTTTTTT.

V usage is TRBV28 and J usage is TRBJ2-3; D is uncertain. The CDR3 totals 14 residues. CDR1 is MDHEN, CDR2 SYDVKM, per germline. Trimming took 3 bases from V and 0 from J, leaving 7 bases between them. CDR3 sequence reads: CASSLRPSTDTQYF. CDR3 DNA sequence: TGTGCCAGCAGTTTGAGGCCTAGCACAGATACGCAGTATTTT.

This chain uses TRBV5-4 with TRBJ2-3; D is possibly TRBD2 (7 bases). V dropped 0 bases and J dropped 5 bases, with 13 bases sitting between them. Per germline, CDR1 SGHNT and CDR2 YYREEE (reference sequence). The CDR3 loop spans 15 amino acids. CDR3 in DNA: TGTGCCAGCAGCTTGGTTGCGGGGGCCGGAGATACGCAGTATTTT. Translated: CASSLVAGAGDTQYF.